This entry describes one T cell receptor (beta chain). Its cognate antigen is unknown. The sample is drawn from a study of T cell responses to AZD1222 COVID-19 vaccine. Assay used: immunoSEQ multiplex PCR; TCRdb lists only in-frame clones, some missing. The data hold 85,000 to 100,000 clones, with 85% to 90% observed a single time. Study observations and caveats: Mapped onto spike, vaccine-associated CD4 TCRs spanned it and were dominant at 160-218 and 743-854. Clonal diversity may have been underestimated in mostly white British donors.

The source material was peripheral blood, sampled on day 0 of AZD1222 vaccination. The TCR was taken from an adult in good health.

The CDR3 here is CASSPWGHQNYGYTF. In DNA, the CDR3 is TGTGCCAGCAGTCCGTGGGGGCATCAGAACTATGGCTACACCTTC. The V and J genes are TRBV6-2 or TRBV6-3 and TRBJ1-2; weak D call: TRBD1 (6 bases). Germline CDR1 and CDR2: MNHEY and SVGEGT. V lost 5 bases and J 2 bases, leaving 15 bases between the germline ends. There are 15 residues in the CDR3.